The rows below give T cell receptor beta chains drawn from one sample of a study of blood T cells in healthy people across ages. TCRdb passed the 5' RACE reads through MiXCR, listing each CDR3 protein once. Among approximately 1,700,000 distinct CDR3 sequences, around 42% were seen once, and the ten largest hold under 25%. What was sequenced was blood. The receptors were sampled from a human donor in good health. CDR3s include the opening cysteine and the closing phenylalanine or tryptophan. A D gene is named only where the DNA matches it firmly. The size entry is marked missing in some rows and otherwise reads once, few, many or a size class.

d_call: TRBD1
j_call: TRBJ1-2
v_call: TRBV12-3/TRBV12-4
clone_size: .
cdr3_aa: CASSLHQGVSGYTF
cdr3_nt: TGTGCCAGCAGCCTACACCAGGGGGTTTCTGGCTACACCTTC

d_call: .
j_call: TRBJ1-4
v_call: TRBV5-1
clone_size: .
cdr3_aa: CASSLIGEVGEKLFF
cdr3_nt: TGCGCCAGCAGCTTGATAGGTGAAGTAGGGGAAAAACTGTTTTTT

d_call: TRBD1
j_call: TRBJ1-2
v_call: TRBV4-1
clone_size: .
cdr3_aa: CASSQGPTGNYGYTF
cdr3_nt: TGCGCCAGCAGCCAAGGACCGACAGGGAACTATGGCTACACCTTC

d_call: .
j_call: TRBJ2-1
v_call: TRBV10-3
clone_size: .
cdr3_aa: CAISGSGTAYNEQFF
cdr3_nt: TGTGCCATCAGTGGTTCGGGCACCGCCTACAATGAGCAGTTCTTC

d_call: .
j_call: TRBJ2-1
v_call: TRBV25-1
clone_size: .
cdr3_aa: CASSAQADNEQFF
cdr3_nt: TGTGCCAGCAGTGCTCAGGCGGATAATGAGCAGTTCTTC

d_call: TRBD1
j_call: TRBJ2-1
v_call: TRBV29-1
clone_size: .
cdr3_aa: CSVGLTGTGGNEQFF
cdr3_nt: TGCAGCGTTGGCCTAACCGGGACAGGGGGCAATGAGCAGTTCTTC

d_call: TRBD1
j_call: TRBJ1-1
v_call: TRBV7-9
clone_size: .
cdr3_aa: CASRTGTENTEAFF
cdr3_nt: TGTGCCAGCAGGACCGGGACAGAGAACACTGAAGCTTTCTTT

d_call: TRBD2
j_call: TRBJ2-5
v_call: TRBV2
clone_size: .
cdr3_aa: CASSELGTTQETQYF
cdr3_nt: TGTGCCAGCAGTGAACTGGGGACTACCCAAGAGACCCAGTACTTC

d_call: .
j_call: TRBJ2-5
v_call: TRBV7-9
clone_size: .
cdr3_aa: CASTPFEVIQETQYF
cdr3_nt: TGTGCCAGCACCCCCTTTGAGGTGATTCAAGAGACCCAGTACTTC

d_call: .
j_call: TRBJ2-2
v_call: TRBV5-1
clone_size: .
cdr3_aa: CASSSEPGSTNTGELFF
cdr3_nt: TGCGCCAGCAGCTCGGAACCTGGCAGTACGAACACCGGGGAGCTGTTTTTT

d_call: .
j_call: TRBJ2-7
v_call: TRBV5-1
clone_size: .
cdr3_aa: CTSSYTNYEQYF
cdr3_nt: TGCACCAGCAGCTATACTAACTACGAGCAGTACTTC

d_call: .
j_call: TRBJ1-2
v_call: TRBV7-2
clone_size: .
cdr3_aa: CASSRRGDGYYGYTF
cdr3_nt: TGTGCCAGCAGCCGACGGGGGGACGGCTACTATGGCTACACCTTC

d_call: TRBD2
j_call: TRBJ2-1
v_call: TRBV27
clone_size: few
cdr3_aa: CASSFRGGNSYNEQFF
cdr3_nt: TGTGCCAGCAGTTTTCGGGGGGGGAATTCCTACAATGAGCAGTTCTTC

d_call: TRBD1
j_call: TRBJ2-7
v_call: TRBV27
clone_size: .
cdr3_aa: CASSSGDRVYEQYF
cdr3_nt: TGTGCCAGCAGTTCCGGGGACAGGGTTTACGAGCAGTACTTC

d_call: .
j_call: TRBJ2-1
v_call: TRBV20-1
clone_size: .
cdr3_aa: CSAMTRKQVYNEQFF
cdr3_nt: TGCAGTGCTATGACTAGAAAACAGGTATACAATGAGCAGTTCTTC

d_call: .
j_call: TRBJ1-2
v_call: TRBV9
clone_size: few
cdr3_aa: CASSVAQGDYGYTF
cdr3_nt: TGTGCCAGCAGCGTAGCTCAGGGTGACTATGGCTACACCTTC

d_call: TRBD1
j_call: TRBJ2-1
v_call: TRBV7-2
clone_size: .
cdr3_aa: CASSLDRGWGNEQFF
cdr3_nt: TGTGCCAGCAGCTTAGACAGGGGTTGGGGGAATGAGCAGTTCTTC

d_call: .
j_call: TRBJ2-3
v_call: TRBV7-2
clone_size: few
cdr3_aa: CASSLELGVTDTQYF
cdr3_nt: TGTGCCAGCAGCTTAGAGCTGGGAGTCACAGATACGCAGTATTTT

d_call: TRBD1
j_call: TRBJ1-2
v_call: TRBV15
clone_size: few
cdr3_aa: CATRAAGTDGYTF
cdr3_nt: TGTGCCACCAGAGCTGCCGGGACAGACGGCTACACCTTC

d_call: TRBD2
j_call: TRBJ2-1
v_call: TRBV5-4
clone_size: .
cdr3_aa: CASSFTGGGSYNEQFF
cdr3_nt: TGTGCCAGCAGCTTTACGGGGGGGGGCTCCTACAATGAGCAGTTCTTC

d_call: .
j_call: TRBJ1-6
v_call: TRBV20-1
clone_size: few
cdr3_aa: CSARGSSQYNSPLHF
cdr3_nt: TGCAGTGCTAGAGGTTCTAGCCAATATAATTCACCCCTCCACTTT

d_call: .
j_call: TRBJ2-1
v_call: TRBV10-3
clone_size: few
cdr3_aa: CAISDGGEYNEQFF
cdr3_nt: TGTGCCATCAGTGACGGCGGGGAGTACAATGAGCAGTTCTTC

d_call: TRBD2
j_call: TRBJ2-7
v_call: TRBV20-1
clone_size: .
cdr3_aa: CSALRGGTYEQYF
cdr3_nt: TGCAGTGCTCTCCGGGGGGGCACCTACGAGCAGTACTTC

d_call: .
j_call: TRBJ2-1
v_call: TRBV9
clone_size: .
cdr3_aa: CASSVSPRGERNNEQFF
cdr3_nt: TGTGCCAGCAGCGTAAGCCCCCGAGGGGAGAGAAACAATGAGCAGTTCTTC

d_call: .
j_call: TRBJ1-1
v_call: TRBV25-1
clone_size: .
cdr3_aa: CASSRSLGLNTEAFF
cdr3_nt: TGTGCCAGCAGCAGGAGTCTAGGGCTGAACACTGAAGCTTTCTTT

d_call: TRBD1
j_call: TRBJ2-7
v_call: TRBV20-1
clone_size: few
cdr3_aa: CSVPNTGVYEQYF
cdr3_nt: TGCAGTGTCCCTAACACAGGGGTCTACGAGCAGTACTTC

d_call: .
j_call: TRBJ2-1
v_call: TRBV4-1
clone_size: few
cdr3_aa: CASSQDLTTNNEQFF
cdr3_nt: TGCGCCAGCAGCCAAGATCTGACGACCAACAATGAGCAGTTCTTC

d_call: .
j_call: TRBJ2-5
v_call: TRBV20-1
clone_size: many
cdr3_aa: CSAGWETQYF
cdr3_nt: TGCAGTGCGGGGTGGGAGACCCAGTACTTC

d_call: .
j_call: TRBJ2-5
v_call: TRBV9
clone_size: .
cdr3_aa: CASSVVPGLQEGTQYF
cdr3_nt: TGTGCCAGCAGCGTAGTGCCGGGACTCCAGGAGGGGACCCAGTACTTC

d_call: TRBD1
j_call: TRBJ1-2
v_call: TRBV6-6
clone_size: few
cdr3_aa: CASSWDRGDGYTF
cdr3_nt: TGTGCCAGCAGCTGGGACAGGGGGGACGGCTACACCTTC

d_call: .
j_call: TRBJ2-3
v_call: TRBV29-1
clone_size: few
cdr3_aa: CSGCYGSTDTQYF
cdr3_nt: TGCAGCGGATGTTACGGGAGCACAGATACGCAGTATTTT

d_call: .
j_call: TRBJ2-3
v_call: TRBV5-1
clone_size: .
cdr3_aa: CASSLTGTVSDTQYF
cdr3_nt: TGCGCCAGCAGCTTGACAGGGACCGTTTCAGATACGCAGTATTTT

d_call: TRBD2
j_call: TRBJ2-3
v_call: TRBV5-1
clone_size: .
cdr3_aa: CASSLGTSGGLDTQYF
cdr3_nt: TGCGCCAGCAGCTTGGGGACTAGCGGGGGGTTGGATACGCAGTATTTT

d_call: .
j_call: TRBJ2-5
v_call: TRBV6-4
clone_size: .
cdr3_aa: CASSVGLGTQYF
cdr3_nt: TGTGCCAGCAGTGTGGGGCTGGGGACCCAGTACTTC

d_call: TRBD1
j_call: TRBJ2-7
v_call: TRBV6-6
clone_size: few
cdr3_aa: CASNQDRSSYEQYF
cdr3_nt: TGTGCCAGCAATCAGGACAGGAGCTCCTACGAGCAGTACTTC

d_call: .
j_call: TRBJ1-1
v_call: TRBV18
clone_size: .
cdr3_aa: CASSPLTTVNTEAFF
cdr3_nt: TGTGCCAGCTCACCACTTACGACAGTGAACACTGAAGCTTTCTTT

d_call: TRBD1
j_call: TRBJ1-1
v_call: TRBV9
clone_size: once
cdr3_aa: CASSGGTGYTEAFF
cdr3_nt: TGTGCCAGCAGCGGAGGGACAGGATATACTGAAGCTTTCTTT

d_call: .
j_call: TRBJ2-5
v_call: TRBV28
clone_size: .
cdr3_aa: CASRPRGGVETQYF
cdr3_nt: TGTGCCAGCAGGCCCAGGGGGGGGGTAGAGACCCAGTACTTC

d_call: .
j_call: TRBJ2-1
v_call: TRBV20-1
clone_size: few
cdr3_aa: CSAKRVIQETQFF
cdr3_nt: TGCAGTGCTAAACGGGTCATCCAAGAGACCCAGTTCTTC

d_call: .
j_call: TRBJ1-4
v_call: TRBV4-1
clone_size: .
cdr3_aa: CASSQTLLRGHNEKLFF
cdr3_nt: TGCGCCAGCAGCCAGACCCTTCTCCGGGGCCATAATGAAAAACTGTTTTTT

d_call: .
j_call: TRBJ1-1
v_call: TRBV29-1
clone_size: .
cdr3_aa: CSVDGQIGTEAFF
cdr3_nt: TGCAGCGTTGATGGACAGATAGGGACTGAAGCTTTCTTT

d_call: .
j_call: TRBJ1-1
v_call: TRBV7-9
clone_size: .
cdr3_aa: CASSPHPWRVVEAFF
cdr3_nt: TGTGCCAGCAGCCCACACCCGTGGAGGGTTGTTGAAGCTTTCTTT

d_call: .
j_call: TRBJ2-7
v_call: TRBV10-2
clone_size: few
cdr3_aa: CASRPWGGRRYETSTYEQYF
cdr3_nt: TGCGCCAGCAGACCCTGGGGGGGGCGCCGGTATGAGACTTCCACCTACGAGCAGTACTTC

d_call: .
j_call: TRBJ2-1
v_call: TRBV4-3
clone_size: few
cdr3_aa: CASSQTPTNEQFF
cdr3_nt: TGCGCCAGCAGCCAGACCCCCACCAATGAGCAGTTCTTC

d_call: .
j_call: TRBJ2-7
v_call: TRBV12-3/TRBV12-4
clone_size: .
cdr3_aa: CASSLYTGYYEQYF
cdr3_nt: TGTGCCAGCAGTTTATATACAGGGTATTACGAGCAGTACTTC

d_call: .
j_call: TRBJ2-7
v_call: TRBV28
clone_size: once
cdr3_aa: CASSTPGDLGYEQYF
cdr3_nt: TGTGCCAGCAGTACACCCGGGGATTTGGGCTACGAGCAGTACTTC

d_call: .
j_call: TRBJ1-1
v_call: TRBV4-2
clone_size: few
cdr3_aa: CASSQDTSRGDRPEAFF
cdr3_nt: TGTGCCAGCAGCCAAGATACGAGTAGGGGAGACAGACCTGAAGCTTTCTTT

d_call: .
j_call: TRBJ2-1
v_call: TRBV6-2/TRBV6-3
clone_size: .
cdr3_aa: CASSYSLTTSSYNEQFF
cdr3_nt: TGTGCCAGCAGTTACTCGTTGACTACGAGCTCCTACAATGAGCAGTTCTTC